This T cell receptor beta chain derives from a study of CD8 T cells in Susac syndrome. The CDR3 contains 14 residues. Germline assignment: CDR1 SGHVS and CDR2 FNYEAQ. Losses at the gene ends were 5 bases for V and 10 bases for J; bases not matched to a gene: 12. The control participants were healthy donors, and these controls were matched with respect to both age and sex. Study results and limitations: The study recognized that the number of individuals in its TCR sequencing and HLA analysis was relatively small.

RNA was extracted with the RNeasy kit, and a quantity of about 0.45 to 1 ug was reverse transcribed using random hexamers. Across 54 Vbeta and 13 Jbeta, TCR beta CDR3 was amplified with immunoSEQ multiplex PCR. TCRdb used MiXCR to reprocess the immunoSEQ multiplex PCR reads, holding one entry per CDR3 protein. The sample yields about 100,000 distinct CDR3 sequences, approximately 95% seen once. As for this clonotype: No antigen is known for it.

The chain is built from TRBV7-6 and TRBJ1-1; TRBD1 agrees at 8 bases. The sequence was collected from a human donor in good health. Sequenced: CD8+ T cells from PBMCs. CDR3 coding DNA: TGTGCCAGCAGCGTAGGACAGGGCTTCGGGAGAGCTTTCTTT. This gives the protein CASSVGQGFGRAFF.